These 29 T cell receptor beta chains share one sample of origin, sequenced in a study of identical twins. TCRdb reanalysed the 5' RACE reads using MiXCR and keeps one entry per CDR3 protein. The sample lists some 100,000 distinct CDR3 sequences; 5.9% were seen once. The specimen sequenced was memory T cells sorted from blood. Receptors were obtained from a woman between 50 and 59 years old in good health.

This clonotype appeared many times. The rearrangement joins TRBV6-5 to TRBJ2-5; D ambiguous. The CDR3 spans 14 residues. Germline V gives CDR1 MNHEY, CDR2 SVGAGI. Trimming pared 2 bases from V and 0 bases from J, leaving 7 bases between. The CDR3 loop is CASSYDAYQETQYF. CDR3 bases: TGTGCCAGCAGTTACGATGCGTACCAAGAGACCCAGTACTTC.

In this sample, this clonotype turned up many times. The chain employs TRBV12-3 or TRBV12-4 and TRBJ2-2; TRBD1 is a possible D gene (5 bases). V was cut by 1 base and J by 14 bases, with 20 bases left in between. This CDR3 has 15 amino acids. CDR3 sequence (DNA): TGTGCCAGCAGTTTAGTTCCAGGGCCCTCAGGTGCCCTGTTTTTT. Protein sequence: CASSLVPGPSGALFF.

This clonotype was detected ten times or more. The chain is built from TRBV29-1 and TRBJ2-1; TRBD2 might be the D (6 bases). The CDR3 is 13 amino acids. The V gene's germline CDR1 is SQVTM and CDR2 ANQGSEA. Trimming removed 4 bases at V and 10 bases at J, with 17 bases between. The CDR3 bases are TGCAGCGTTGTTCAGGGAATGGGGGGAGAGCAGTTCTTC. This encodes CSVVQGMGGEQFF.

This clonotype was seen repeatedly, ten times or more. This sequence joins TRBV30 and TRBJ2-3; D is undetermined. Germline CDR1 and CDR2: GTSNPN and SVGIG (reference sequence). The CDR3 length is 12 residues. V was trimmed by 2 bases and J by 10 bases, leaving 13 bases between them. The CDR3 loop reads CAWSPPVVAQYF. The CDR3 DNA is TGTGCCTGGAGTCCGCCCGTGGTAGCGCAGTATTTT. Full variable domain (remainder filled in from reference TRBV30 and TRBJ2-3): SQTIHQWPATLVQPVGSPLSLECTVEGTSNPNLYWYRQAAGRGLQLLFYSVGIGQISSEVPQNLSASRPQDRQFILSSKKLLLSDSGFYLCAWSPPVVAQYFGPGTRLTVL.

In this sample, this clonotype turned up many times. The V call is TRBV20-1, the J call TRBJ1-2; TRBD1 agrees at 9 bases. There are 15 residues in the CDR3. CDR1 and CDR2 (germline): DFQATT, SNEGSKA (reference sequence). V dropped 1 base and J dropped 8; count of bases not matched to a gene: 11. For the CDR3, the DNA is TGCAGTGCTAGAGCTGTGGGACAGGGAAGAGAGGGCTACACCTTC. This sequence encodes CSARAVGQGREGYTF.

There are many counts of this clonotype. The J gene is TRBJ2-6, the V gene TRBV7-9; 9 bases align to TRBD1. The CDR3 length is 19 residues. Trimming removed 5 bases from V and 0 bases from J; junction bases left unmatched: 11. Per the germline V gene, CDR1 is SEHNR and CDR2 is FQNEAQ (reference sequence). CDR3 protein: CASSPRDRARLSGANVLTF. CDR3 bases: TGTGCCAGCAGCCCCCGGGACAGGGCGCGCCTCTCTGGGGCCAACGTCCTGACTTTC.

This clonotype was seen many times. The V gene is TRBV21-1, the J gene TRBJ1-2. TRBV21-1 is deemed a pseudogene. CDR3 length equals 12 residues. DNA for the CDR3: TGTGCCAGAGCAGGGAGACGCTATGGCTACACCTTC. Encoded protein: CARAGRRYGYTF.

The sample holds many counts of this clonotype. This chain uses TRBV7-9 with TRBJ1-1; 8 nucleotides match TRBD1. Per germline, CDR1 SEHNR and CDR2 FQNEAQ (reference sequence). The CDR3 is 15 residues long. V shed 5 bases and J 1 base; nucleotides not matched to a gene: 6. The CDR3 nucleotides read TGTGCCAGCAGCGACAGGGGTATACCGAACACTGAAGCTTTCTTT. It encodes CASSDRGIPNTEAFF.

This clonotype has ten or more counts. This CDR3 reads CASSLDRGGYEQYF. The CDR3 DNA sequence: TGTGCCAGCAGCTTAGATCGTGGGGGCTACGAGCAGTACTTC. The chain couples TRBV11-2 to TRBJ2-7; D is tentatively TRBD1 or TRBD2 (5 bases each). CDR1 and CDR2 from the germline V gene are SGHAT and FQNNGV. The CDR3 spans 14 residues. Trimming shortened V by 0 bases and J by 3 bases, and 9 bases separated the two germline ends.

This clonotype was detected many times. The rearrangement links TRBV24-1 to TRBJ2-5; a weak D match, TRBD2 (6 bases). Germline CDR1 KGHDR, CDR2 SFDVKD. The CDR3 has 14 residues. Between the trimmed V and J ends, which lost 1 base and 2 bases, there was a span of 7 bases. The CDR3 coding sequence is TGTGCCACCAGTGATTTTCGGGGGCAAGAGACCCAGTACTTC. It yields the protein CATSDFRGQETQYF.

This clonotype occurred many times. V usage is TRBV7-8 and J usage is TRBJ2-1; 9 bases fit TRBD2. The CDR3 has 14 residues. The V segment lost 6 bases and the J segment 4 bases; nucleotides outside the gene matches: 4. In germline, CDR1 is SGHVS, CDR2 FQNEAQ. The CDR3 DNA reads as TGTGCCAGCAGAAGCCTAGCGGGGTACAATGAGCAGTTCTTC. It translates to CASRSLAGYNEQFF.

The chain uses TRBV6-1 and TRBJ2-3; 7 nucleotides align to TRBD2. The V gene end was trimmed by 2 bases and the J gene end by 5 bases; junction bases not matched to a gene: 4. Germline values: CDR1 MNHNS, CDR2 SASEGT. The CDR3 loop spans 14 amino acids. The CDR3 loop is CASSERGGLDTQYF. In DNA form, the CDR3 reads TGTGCCAGCAGTGAAAGGGGAGGGTTAGATACGCAGTATTTT.

The chain carries TRBV9 and TRBJ2-1; 8 bases are shared with TRBD1. V lost 0 bases, J lost 3 bases, and 2 bases stayed unmatched. CDR3 length: 15 amino acids. Germline V lookup: CDR1 SGDLS, CDR2 YYNGEE. The chain's CDR3 is CASSVEDRVYNEQFF. DNA of the CDR3: TGTGCCAGCAGCGTAGAGGACAGGGTCTACAATGAGCAGTTCTTC.

This clonotype was recorded at least ten times. The junction shows a germline mismatch at one end, possibly a read error. This chain connects TRBV4-2 to TRBJ2-1; 12 positions agree with TRBD2. The CDR3 runs to 15 residues. Germline CDR1 LGHNA, CDR2 YNFKEQ. The CDR3 sequence: CASSQEGLAGSHGVF. The CDR3 coding sequence is TGTGCCAGCAGCCAGGAGGGACTAGCGGGCTCCCATGGCGTCTTC.

This clonotype came up many times. The V and J genes are TRBV4-1 and TRBJ2-1, with TRBD2 matching over 8 bases. Looked up from germline, CDR1 is MGHRA and CDR2 is YSYEKL. V was clipped by 1 base and J by 8 bases; unmatched bases: 22. This CDR3 spans 20 amino acids. The CDR3 coding sequence is TGCGCCAGCAGCCAAGCGGTCAGAGGGGAACTAGCGGCCATTAGGGATGAGCAGTTCTTC. As protein: CASSQAVRGELAAIRDEQFF.

This clonotype was counted at least ten times. Here the CDR3 DNA reads TGCGCCAGCAGCGTATATGGGGAGAACACTGAAGCTTTCTTT. It yields the protein CASSVYGENTEAFF. The chain couples TRBV5-1 to TRBJ1-1; D not certain. Germline V lookup: CDR1 SGHRS, CDR2 YFSETQ. The CDR3 runs to 14 residues. The V and J ends lost 4 bases and 1 base respectively, with 11 bases between them.

This clonotype was observed many times. The chain combines TRBV25-1 with TRBJ1-2, with no clear D. The CDR3 length is 11 residues. V lost 7 bases and J lost 13, with 16 bases in between. Per the germline V gene, CDR1 is MGHDK and CDR2 is SYGVNS. CDR3 bases: TGTGCCAGCATGGAAGGCTCCCGTTCCACCTTC. Protein sequence: CASMEGSRSTF.

This clonotype was recorded a few times. The CDR3: CASRPARDRGIGYTF. CDR3 DNA sequence: TGCGCCAGCAGACCTGCCCGGGACAGGGGGATTGGCTACACCTTC. The chain carries TRBV5-1 and TRBJ1-2; 11 bases fit TRBD1. Losses at the gene ends were 5 bases for V and 7 bases for J; bases not matched to a gene: 10. The germline V gene has CDR1 SGHRS and CDR2 YFSETQ. This CDR3 has 15 residues. Using reference TRBV5-1 and TRBJ1-2 for the parts outside the CDR3, the full variable domain is KAGVTQTPRYLIKTRGQQVTLSCSPISGHRSVSWYQQTPGQGLQFLFEYFSETQRNKGNFPGRFSGRQFSNSRSEMNVSTLELGDSALYLCASRPARDRGIGYTFGSGTRLTVV.

The chain carries TRBV7-8 and TRBJ2-1; D is perhaps TRBD1 (5 bases). Germline CDR1 is SGHVS and CDR2 is FQNEAQ. Trimming pared 4 bases from V and 8 bases from J, leaving 6 bases between. This CDR3 is 11 amino acids long. The CDR3 sequence is CASSSTDEQFF. The CDR3 DNA follows: TGTGCCAGCAGCTCGACAGATGAGCAGTTCTTC.

This clonotype was seen at least ten times. The chain joins TRBV3-1 to TRBJ1-1, with D maybe TRBD1 (5 bases). This CDR3 region has 15 residues. In germline, CDR1 is LGHDT, CDR2 YNNKEL (reference sequence). V was clipped by 5 bases and J by 0 bases, with 13 bases between them. The CDR3 DNA follows: TGTGCCAGCAGCACCGCAGGGTCCATGAACACTGAAGCTTTCTTT. This codes for CASSTAGSMNTEAFF.

This clonotype has only a few counts. This chain connects TRBV6-5 to TRBJ2-2; D ambiguous. In germline, CDR1 is MNHEY, CDR2 SVGAGI. Trimming stripped 1 base from V and 6 bases from J, with 12 bases between. This CDR3 has 15 amino acids. CDR3 amino acids: CASSYYRKAAGELFF. DNA for the CDR3: TGTGCCAGCAGTTACTATCGGAAGGCGGCCGGGGAGCTGTTTTTT.

This clonotype was counted at least ten times. The chain recombines TRBV5-1 with TRBJ1-4; D may be TRBD1 (5 bases). Germline-derived CDR1 and CDR2 are SGHRS and YFSETQ. V gave up 5 bases and J gave up 12 bases, with 20 bases separating them. There are 14 residues in the CDR3. The DNA of the CDR3 is TGCGCCAGCAGTGGGACTGGTCCTTTCGGGGAACTGTTTTTT. Amino acids: CASSGTGPFGELFF.

This clonotype was picked up many times. The V call is TRBV5-4, the J call TRBJ2-2; 11 bases align to TRBD2. Germline V gives CDR1 SGHNT, CDR2 YYREEE (reference sequence). This CDR3 contains 17 residues. V dropped 1 base and J dropped 6; count of bases not matched to a gene: 8. The CDR3 is CASSLSPLAGVAGELFF. In DNA form, the CDR3 reads TGTGCCAGCAGCTTGTCTCCACTAGCGGGAGTCGCCGGGGAGCTGTTTTTT.

This clonotype has a count of ten or more. This chain links TRBV3-1 with TRBJ2-2; 10 nucleotides agree with TRBD1. The V gene end was trimmed by 4 bases and the J gene end by 4 bases; junction bases not matched to a gene: 6. The CDR3 spans 16 residues. Germline CDR1 is LGHDT and CDR2 is YNNKEL (reference sequence). CDR3 coding DNA: TGTGCCAGCAGCCCTTGGGGACAGGGGTCCACCGGGGAGCTGTTTTTT. Encoded protein: CASSPWGQGSTGELFF. Full variable domain (rest looked up from reference TRBV3-1 and TRBJ2-2): DTAVSQTPKYLVTQMGNDKSIKCEQNLGHDTMYWYKQDSKKFLKIMFSYNNKELIINETVPNRFSPKSPDKAHLNLHINSLELGDSAVYFCASSPWGQGSTGELFFGEGSRLTVL.

The sample holds many counts of this clonotype. The chain has TRBV4-1 and TRBJ1-1; D uncertain. There are 15 residues in the CDR3. With 0 bases removed from V and 1 base from J, the gap between germline ends came to 9 bases. Germline CDR1 reads MGHRA; CDR2 reads YSYEKL. CDR3 sequence reads: CASSQENPSNTEAFF. The CDR3 DNA is TGCGCCAGCAGCCAAGAAAACCCCTCGAACACTGAAGCTTTCTTT.

In this sample, this clonotype turned up a few times. This chain links TRBV28 with TRBJ2-6; D is undetermined. The CDR3 runs 14 residues. Germline CDR1 is MDHEN and CDR2 is SYDVKM. The ends were cut back, 1 base at V and 4 bases at J, with 5 bases in the middle. CDR3 DNA: TGTGCCAGCAGTTTATTAGGCGGGGCCAACGTCCTGACTTTC. It is translated as CASSLLGGANVLTF.

This clonotype was observed at least ten times. The rearrangement links TRBV11-3 to TRBJ2-1, with TRBD2 identical over 7 bases. CDR3 length: 14 residues. Germline V gives CDR1 SGHNT, CDR2 YENEEA. V lost 5 bases, J lost 9 bases, and 10 bases stayed unmatched. For the CDR3, the DNA is TGTGCCAGCAGCGAACTAGCGATCTTCGGTGAGCAGTTCTTC. Translating gives CASSELAIFGEQFF.

The chain joins TRBV19 to TRBJ2-1; D gene ambiguous. Trimming cost V 3 bases and J 6 bases, with 12 bases left between them. This CDR3 is 14 amino acids long. Germline V gene lookup returns CDR1 LNHDA and CDR2 SQIVND (reference sequence). The CDR3 nucleotides are TGTGCCAGTAGTATGTATGTAACAACCAATGAGCAGTTCTTC. As protein: CASSMYVTTNEQFF.

This sequence joins TRBV15 and TRBJ2-1, with unresolved D. CDR1 LNHNV and CDR2 YYDKDF come from the germline V gene (reference sequence). V lost 4 bases, J lost 8 bases, and 9 bases lay in between. The CDR3 runs to 12 residues. In DNA, the CDR3 is TGTGCCACCAGCACGGATGGCGATGAGCAGTTCTTC. Protein sequence: CATSTDGDEQFF.